This T cell receptor beta chain derives from a study of T-cell reconstitution after alpha-beta-depleted transplantation in children. V dropped 0 bases and J dropped 4 bases, with 14 bases sitting between them. CDR1 is KGHSH, CDR2 LQKENI, per germline. The CDR3 is 16 amino acids. TCRbeta library construction was performed incorporating unique molecular identifiers. TCRdb reprocessed the PCR reads with MiXCR, giving one entry per CDR3 protein. The data contain hundreds of thousands of distinct CDR3 sequences, 16% of them singletons. This TCR was sampled from a human donor who donated a stem cell graft to a child with acute myeloid leukemia. This sample comprised PBMCs from the stem cell graft donor, obtained from the stem cell graft. The rearrangement joins TRBV18 to TRBJ2-3; TRBD1 is a possible D gene (7 bases). The CDR3, as DNA: TGTGCCAGCTCACCACCAAGGCAGGGGGGAGCAGATACGCAGTATTTT. Protein: CASSPPRQGGADTQYF.